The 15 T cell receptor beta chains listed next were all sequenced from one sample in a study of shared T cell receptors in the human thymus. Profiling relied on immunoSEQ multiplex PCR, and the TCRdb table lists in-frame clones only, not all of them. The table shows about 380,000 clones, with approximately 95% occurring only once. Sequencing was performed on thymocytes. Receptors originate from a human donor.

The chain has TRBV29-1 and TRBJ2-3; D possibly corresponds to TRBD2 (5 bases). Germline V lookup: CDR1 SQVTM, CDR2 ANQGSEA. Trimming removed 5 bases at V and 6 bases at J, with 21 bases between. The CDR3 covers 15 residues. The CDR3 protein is CSVPPRVAKSDTQYF. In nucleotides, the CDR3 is TGCAGCGTTCCGCCGAGGGTGGCAAAAAGCGATACGCAGTATTTT.

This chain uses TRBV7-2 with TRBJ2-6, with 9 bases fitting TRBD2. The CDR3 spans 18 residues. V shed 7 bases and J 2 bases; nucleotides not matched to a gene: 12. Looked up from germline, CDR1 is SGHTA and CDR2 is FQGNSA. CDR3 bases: TGTGCCAGCACCCATTGGGGGACTAGCAAAACTGGGGCCAACGTCCTGACTTTC. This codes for CASTHWGTSKTGANVLTF.

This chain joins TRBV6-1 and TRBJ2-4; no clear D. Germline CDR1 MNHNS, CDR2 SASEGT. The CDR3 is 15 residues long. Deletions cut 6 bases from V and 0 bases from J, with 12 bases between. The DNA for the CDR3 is TGTGCCAGCAGGATTAGTCCACTAGCCAAAAACATTCAGTACTTC. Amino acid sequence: CASRISPLAKNIQYF.

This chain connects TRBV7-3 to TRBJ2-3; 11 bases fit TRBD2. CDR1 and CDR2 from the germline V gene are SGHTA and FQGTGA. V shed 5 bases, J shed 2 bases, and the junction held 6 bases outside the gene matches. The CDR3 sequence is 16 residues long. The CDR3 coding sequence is TGTGCCAGCAGCGCGGGGACTAGCGGCTCCACAGATACGCAGTATTTT. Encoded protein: CASSAGTSGSTDTQYF. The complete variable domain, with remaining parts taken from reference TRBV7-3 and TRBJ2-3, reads GAGVSQTPSNKVTEKGKYVELRCDPISGHTALYWYRQSLGQGPEFLIYFQGTGAADDSGLPNDRFFAVRPEGSVSTLKIQRTERGDSAVYLCASSAGTSGSTDTQYFGPGTRLTVL.

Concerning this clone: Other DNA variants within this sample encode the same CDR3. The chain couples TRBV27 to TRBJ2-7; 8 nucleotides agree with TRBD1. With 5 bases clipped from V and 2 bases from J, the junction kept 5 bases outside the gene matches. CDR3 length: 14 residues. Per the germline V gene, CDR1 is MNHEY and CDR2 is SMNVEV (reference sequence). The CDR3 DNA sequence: TGTGCCAGCAGTCTGGGGACAGGTCCCTACGAGCAGTACTTC. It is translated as CASSLGTGPYEQYF.

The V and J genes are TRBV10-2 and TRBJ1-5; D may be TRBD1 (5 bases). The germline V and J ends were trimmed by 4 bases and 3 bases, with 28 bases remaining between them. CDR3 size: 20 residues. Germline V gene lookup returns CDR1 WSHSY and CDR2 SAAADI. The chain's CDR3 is CASSVQTGPGRLFLNQPQHF. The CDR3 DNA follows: TGCGCCAGCAGTGTACAGACGGGACCAGGACGACTTTTTCTCAATCAGCCCCAGCATTTT.

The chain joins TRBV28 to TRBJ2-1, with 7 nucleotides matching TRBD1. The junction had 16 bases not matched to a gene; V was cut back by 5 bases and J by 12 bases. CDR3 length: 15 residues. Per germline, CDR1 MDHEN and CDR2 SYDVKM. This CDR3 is CASSPAFRRGQRQFF. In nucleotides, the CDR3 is TGTGCCAGCAGTCCGGCTTTCCGAAGGGGGCAGCGGCAGTTCTTC.

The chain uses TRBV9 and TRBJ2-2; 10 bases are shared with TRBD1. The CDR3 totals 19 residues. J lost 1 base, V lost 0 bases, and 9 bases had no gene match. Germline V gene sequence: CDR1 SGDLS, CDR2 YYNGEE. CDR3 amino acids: CASSVDGTGASVNTGELFF. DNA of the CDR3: TGTGCCAGCAGCGTAGACGGGACAGGGGCTTCCGTGAACACCGGGGAGCTGTTTTTT.

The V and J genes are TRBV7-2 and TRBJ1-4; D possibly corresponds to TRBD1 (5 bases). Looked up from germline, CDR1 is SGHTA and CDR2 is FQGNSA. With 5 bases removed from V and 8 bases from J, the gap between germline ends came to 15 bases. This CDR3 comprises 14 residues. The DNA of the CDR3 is TGTGCCAGCAGCCACGGGGAAACAGGAGAAAAACTGTTTTTT. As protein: CASSHGETGEKLFF.

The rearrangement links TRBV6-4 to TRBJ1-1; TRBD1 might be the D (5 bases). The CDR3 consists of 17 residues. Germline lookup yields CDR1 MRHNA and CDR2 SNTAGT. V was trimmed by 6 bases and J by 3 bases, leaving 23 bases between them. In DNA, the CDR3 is TGTGCCAGCAGCGCCACGCAGGGTGGATATCCAGACACTGAAGCTTTCTTT. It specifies CASSATQGGYPDTEAFF.

The CDR3 DNA follows: TGTGCCAGCAGCGTAGTGAAAGGGGAGGCTGGGGCCAACGTCCTGACTTTC. Amino acids: CASSVVKGEAGANVLTF. The gene calls are TRBV9 and TRBJ2-6; the D gene is possibly TRBD2 (6 bases). The CDR3 is 17 residues long. CDR1 and CDR2 from the germline V gene are SGDLS and YYNGEE. V was clipped by 0 bases and J by 2 bases, with 12 bases between them.

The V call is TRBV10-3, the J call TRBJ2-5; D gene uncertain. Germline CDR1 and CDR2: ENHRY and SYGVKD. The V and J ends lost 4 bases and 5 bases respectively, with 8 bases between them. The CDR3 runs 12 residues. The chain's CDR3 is CAISGEWETQYF. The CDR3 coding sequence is TGTGCCATCAGTGGGGAATGGGAGACCCAGTACTTC.

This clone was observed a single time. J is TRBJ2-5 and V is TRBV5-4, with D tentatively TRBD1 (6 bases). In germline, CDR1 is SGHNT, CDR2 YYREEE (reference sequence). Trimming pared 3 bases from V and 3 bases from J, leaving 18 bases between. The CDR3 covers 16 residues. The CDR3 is CASSSLPGTTEETQYF. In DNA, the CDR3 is TGTGCCAGCAGCTCCCTACCCGGGACAACCGAAGAGACCCAGTACTTC.

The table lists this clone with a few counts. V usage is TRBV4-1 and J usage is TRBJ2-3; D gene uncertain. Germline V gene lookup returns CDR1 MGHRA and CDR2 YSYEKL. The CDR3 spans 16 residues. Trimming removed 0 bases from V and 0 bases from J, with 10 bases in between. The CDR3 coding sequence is TGCGCCAGCAGCCAAGATGGGGATACTAGCACAGATACGCAGTATTTT. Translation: CASSQDGDTSTDTQYF.

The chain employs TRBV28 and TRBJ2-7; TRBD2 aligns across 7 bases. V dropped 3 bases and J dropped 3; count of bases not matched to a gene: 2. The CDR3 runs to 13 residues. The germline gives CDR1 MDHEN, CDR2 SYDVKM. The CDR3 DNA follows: TGTGCCAGCAGTTTCGAGCGGGGCTACGAGCAGTACTTC. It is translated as CASSFERGYEQYF. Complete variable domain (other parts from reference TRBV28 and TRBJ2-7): DVKVTQSSRYLVKRTGEKVFLECVQDMDHENMFWYRQDPGLGLRLIYFSYDVKMKEKGDIPEGYSVSREKKERFSLILESASTNQTSMYLCASSFERGYEQYFGPGTRLTVT.